This is a list of T cell receptor beta chains from one sample in a study of blood T cell repertoires in COVID-19. The method was immunoSEQ multiplex PCR; TCRdb's version includes in-frame clones alone and lacks a portion of them. This sample has 300,000 to 350,000 clones, with 80% to 90% found just once. Input material: peripheral blood. The receptors here all came from a man aged 30 to 39 with active or convalescent COVID-19. CDR3s include the opening cysteine and the closing phenylalanine or tryptophan. The D gene is left open where the match is weak. The size entry is marked missing in some rows and otherwise reads once, few, many or a size class.

d_gene,j_gene,v_gene,abundance,CDR3aa,CDR3nt
TRBD2,TRBJ2-3,TRBV24-1,-,CATSEVPGTSEGYAQYF,TGTGCCACCAGTGAAGTACCAGGGACTAGCGAAGGATACGCGCAGTATTTT
-,TRBJ1-2,TRBV4-2,few,CASSQEGLSPYGYTF,TGTGCCAGCAGCCAAGAGGGGCTCTCTCCATATGGCTACACCTTC
-,TRBJ1-1,TRBV5-4,-,CASSLNYIAPNTEAFF,TGTGCCAGCAGCTTGAACTACATCGCGCCGAACACTGAAGCTTTCTTT
-,TRBJ2-1,TRBV7-9,-,CASSLGAPNEQFF,TGTGCCAGCAGCTTAGGAGCGCCTAATGAGCAGTTCTTC
TRBD2,TRBJ2-3,TRBV7-2,few,CASSLRTSGGTDTQYF,TGTGCCAGCAGCCTTCGGACTAGCGGGGGCACAGATACGCAGTATTTT
TRBD2,TRBJ2-1,TRBV19,-,CASSIFSGRNEQFF,TGTGCCAGTAGTATTTTTAGCGGGAGAAATGAGCAGTTCTTC
-,TRBJ2-4,TRBV30,-,CAWRSLGKNIQYF,TGTGCCTGGAGGTCCCTCGGCAAAAACATTCAGTACTTC
-,TRBJ1-2,TRBV5-1,few,CASSLTGSVGGYTF,TGCGCCAGCAGCTTGACGGGATCAGTAGGAGGCTACACCTTC
TRBD2,TRBJ2-1,TRBV28,-,CASSSRLAGSYNEQFF,TGTGCCAGCAGTTCCCGACTAGCGGGCTCTTACAATGAGCAGTTCTTC
-,TRBJ1-2,TRBV5-1,-,CASSLDRPEANYGYTF,TGCGCCAGCAGCTTGGACAGGCCCGAAGCTAACTATGGCTACACCTTC
-,TRBJ2-1,TRBV7-3,-,CASSLPGSNEQFF,TGTGCCAGCAGCTTGCCCGGGAGCAATGAGCAGTTCTTC